The rows below give T cell receptor beta chains drawn from one sample of a study of blood T cell repertoires in COVID-19. Profiled with immunoSEQ multiplex PCR; TCRdb holds only in-frame clones, not every one. The sample shows about 180,000 clones, roughly 87% of them seen only once. Sequencing was performed on PBMCs or T cells enriched from blood (not recorded which). The receptors were sampled from a woman aged 50 to 60 who had recovered from COVID-19. Each CDR3 is given with its conserved first and last residue. The D gene is left open where the match is weak. Expanded clones are given a class, and other clones once, few, many or no size at all.

cdr3_length	v_call	d_call	clone_size	j_call	cdr3_aa	cdr3_nt
14	TRBV19	NA	NA	TRBJ2-1	CASSMAPFLTEQFF	TGTGCCAGTAGTATGGCCCCCTTTCTTACTGAGCAGTTCTTC
16	TRBV12-5	NA	NA	TRBJ2-1	CASGLATGYRDNEQFF	TGTGCTAGTGGTTTGGCCACAGGGTATAGGGACAATGAGCAGTTCTTC
15	TRBV12-5	NA	NA	TRBJ2-3	CASATGSLSTDTQYF	TGTGCTAGTGCTACCGGGAGCCTCAGCACAGATACGCAGTATTTT
15	TRBV30	NA	once	TRBJ1-4	CAWSVRRSRGEKLFF	TGTGCCTGGAGTGTTAGGAGGTCTCGTGGAGAAAAACTGTTTTTT
14	TRBV27	TRBD1	NA	TRBJ1-6	CASSRDRDNSPLHF	TGTGCCAGCAGTCGGGACAGGGATAATTCACCCCTCCACTTT
15	TRBV11-2	TRBD1	NA	TRBJ2-1	CASSQDRGSSNEQFF	TGTGCCAGCAGCCAAGACAGGGGATCATCCAATGAGCAGTTCTTC
11	TRBV19	NA	NA	TRBJ2-1	CATGVTNEQFF	TGTGCCACCGGGGTGACCAATGAGCAGTTCTTC
16	TRBV15	NA	NA	TRBJ1-2	CATSRGSTGGSNGYTF	TGTGCCACCAGCAGAGGTTCTACGGGGGGTAGTAATGGCTACACCTTC
14	TRBV27	TRBD1	NA	TRBJ2-1	CASSRRDRALGQFF	TGTGCCAGCAGTCGGCGGGACAGGGCACTTGGGCAGTTCTTC
15	TRBV27	NA	NA	TRBJ2-1	CASSFEGGSYNEQFF	TGTGCCAGCAGTTTCGAAGGGGGCTCCTACAATGAGCAGTTCTTC
17	TRBV3-1/TRBV3-2	NA	NA	TRBJ2-2	CASSPPLPGTNTGELFF	TGTGCCAGCAGCCCCCCTCTCCCGGGGACGAACACCGGGGAGCTGTTTTTT
14	TRBV21-1	NA	NA	TRBJ1-4	CASSKGQLNEKLFF	TGTGCCAGCAGCAAGGGACAGCTGAATGAAAAACTGTTTTTT
11	TRBV7-3	NA	NA	TRBJ2-1	CASSFGNEQFF	TGTGCCAGCAGTTTCGGGAATGAGCAGTTCTTC
13	TRBV19	NA	NA	TRBJ1-3	CASNQGAGNTIYF	TGTGCCAGTAATCAAGGGGCTGGAAACACCATATATTTT
15	TRBV28	TRBD1	NA	TRBJ1-5	CASRLHGQGSQPQHF	TGTGCCAGCAGACTCCACGGACAGGGGAGCCAGCCCCAGCATTTT
14	TRBV3-1/TRBV3-2	NA	NA	TRBJ1-1	CASSLRSPDTEAFF	TGTGCCAGCAGCCTCCGCTCCCCGGACACTGAAGCTTTCTTT
15	TRBV19	TRBD1	once	TRBJ1-5	CASSAWTGTNQPQHF	TGTGCCAGTAGTGCTTGGACAGGGACGAATCAGCCCCAGCATTTT
19	TRBV27	TRBD2	medium-sized	TRBJ2-7	CASSLSGLAGEIWSYEQYF	TGTGCCAGCAGTTTGTCGGGACTAGCGGGAGAAATCTGGTCCTACGAGCAGTACTTC